The TCR beta chain described here comes from a study of shared clonotypes between healthy human individuals. Study background: CD8 memory received one plate per donor, CD8 naive two, CD4 memory three and CD4 naive three.

The CDR3 is made up of 14 amino acids. Germline assignment: CDR1 MNHEY and CDR2 SVGAGI. Trimming took 0 bases from V and 12 from J; bases not matched to a gene: 10. Naivety among CD8 cells was defined by CD45RO negativity and positive CCR7 selection, thereby excluding terminally differentiated effector memory CD45RA+ cells. The assay was immunoSEQ multiplex PCR, and TCRdb's table has in-frame clones only and misses some. Among about 2.2 million clones, about 92% were seen once, and the ten largest hold roughly 1.7%. The sample holds one count of this clone. V and J are TRBV6-5 and TRBJ2-7, with TRBD2 matching 8 bases. Sequencing was performed on naive CD8+ T cells from PBMCs. This clonotype was obtained from a man aged 18-30 years in good health. Some clones in this sample may be carry-over from other donors' samples. CDR3 loop: CASSYSSGGGYMYF. CDR3 coding DNA: TGTGCCAGCAGTTACTCGAGCGGGGGCGGGTACATGTACTTC.